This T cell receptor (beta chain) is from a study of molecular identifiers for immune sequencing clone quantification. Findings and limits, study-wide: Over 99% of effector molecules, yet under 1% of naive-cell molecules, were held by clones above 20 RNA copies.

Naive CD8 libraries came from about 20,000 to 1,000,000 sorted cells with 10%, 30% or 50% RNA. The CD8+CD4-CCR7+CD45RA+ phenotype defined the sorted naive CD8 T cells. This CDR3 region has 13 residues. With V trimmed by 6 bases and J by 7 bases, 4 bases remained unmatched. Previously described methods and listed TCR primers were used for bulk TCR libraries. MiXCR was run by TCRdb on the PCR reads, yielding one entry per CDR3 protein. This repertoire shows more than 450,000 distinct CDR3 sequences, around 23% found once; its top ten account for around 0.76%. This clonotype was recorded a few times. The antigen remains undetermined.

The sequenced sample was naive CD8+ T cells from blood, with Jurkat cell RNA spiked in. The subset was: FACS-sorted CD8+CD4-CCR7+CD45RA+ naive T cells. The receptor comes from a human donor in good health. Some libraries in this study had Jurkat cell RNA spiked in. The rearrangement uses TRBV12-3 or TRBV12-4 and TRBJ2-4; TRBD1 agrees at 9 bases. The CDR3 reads CASSRDRANIQYF. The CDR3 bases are TGTGCCAGCAGCCGGGACAGGGCCAACATTCAGTACTTC.